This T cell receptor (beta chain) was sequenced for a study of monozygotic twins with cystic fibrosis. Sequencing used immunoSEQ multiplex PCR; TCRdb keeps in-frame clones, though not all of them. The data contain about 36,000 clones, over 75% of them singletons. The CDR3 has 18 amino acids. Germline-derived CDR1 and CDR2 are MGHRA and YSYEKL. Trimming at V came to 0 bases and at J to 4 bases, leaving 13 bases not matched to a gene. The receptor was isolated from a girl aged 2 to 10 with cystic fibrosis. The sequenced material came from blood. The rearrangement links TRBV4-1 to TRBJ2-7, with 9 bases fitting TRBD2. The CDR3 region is CASSQDPPQAGGGYEQYF. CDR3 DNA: TGCGCCAGCAGCCAAGATCCCCCCCAAGCGGGGGGTGGGTACGAGCAGTACTTC.